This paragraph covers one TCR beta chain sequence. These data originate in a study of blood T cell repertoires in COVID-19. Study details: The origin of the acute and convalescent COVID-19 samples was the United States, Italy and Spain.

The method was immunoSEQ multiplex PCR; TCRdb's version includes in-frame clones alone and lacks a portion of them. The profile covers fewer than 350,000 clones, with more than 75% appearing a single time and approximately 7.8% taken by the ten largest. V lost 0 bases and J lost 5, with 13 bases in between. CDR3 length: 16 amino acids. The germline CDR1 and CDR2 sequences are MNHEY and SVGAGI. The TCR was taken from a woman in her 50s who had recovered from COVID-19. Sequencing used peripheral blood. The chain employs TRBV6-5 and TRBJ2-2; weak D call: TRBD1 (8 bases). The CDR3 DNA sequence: TGTGCCAGCAGTTACTCTGGACAGGGAGGGACCGGGGAGCTGTTTTTT. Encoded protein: CASSYSGQGGTGELFF.